Detailed here is one T cell receptor beta chain. With 5 bases removed from V and 3 bases from J, the gap between germline ends came to 16 bases. CDR1 MNHEY and CDR2 SVGAGI come from the germline V gene. The CDR3 is 15 amino acids. These data are taken from a study of T-cell memory formation after mild COVID-19. Study details: Among the donors, TCR clusters were largely specific to each donor.

TCRdb re-called the 5' RACE reads through MiXCR, storing one row per CDR3 protein. The sample yields a few hundred thousand distinct CDR3 sequences, about 20% seen once. The source material was PBMCs or a T cell subset sorted from them (not recorded which). The clonotype was recovered from an adult woman who had mild COVID-19 (a few samples of this study predate the infection). Cell type and time point are not known. The J gene is TRBJ1-1, the V gene TRBV6-5; D is undetermined. The CDR3 coding sequence is TGTGCCAGCAGTGCCTTCTTCGACGCCTACACTGAAGCTTTCTTT. Translation gives CASSAFFDAYTEAFF.